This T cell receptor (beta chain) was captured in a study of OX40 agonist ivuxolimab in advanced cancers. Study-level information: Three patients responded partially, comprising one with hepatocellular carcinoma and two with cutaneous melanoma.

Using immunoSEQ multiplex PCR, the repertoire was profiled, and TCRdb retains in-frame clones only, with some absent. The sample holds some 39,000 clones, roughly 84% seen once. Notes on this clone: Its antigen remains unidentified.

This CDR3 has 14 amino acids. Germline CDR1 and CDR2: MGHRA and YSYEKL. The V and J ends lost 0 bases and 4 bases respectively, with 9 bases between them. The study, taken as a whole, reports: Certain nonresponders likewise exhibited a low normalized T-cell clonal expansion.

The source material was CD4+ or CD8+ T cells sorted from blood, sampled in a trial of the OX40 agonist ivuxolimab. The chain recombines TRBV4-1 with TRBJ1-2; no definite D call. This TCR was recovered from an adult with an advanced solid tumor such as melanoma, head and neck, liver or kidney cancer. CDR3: CASSQDEGGYGYTF. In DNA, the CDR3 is TGCGCCAGCAGCCAAGATGAGGGAGGCTATGGCTACACCTTC.